This TCR beta chain appears in the sequencing data of a study of molecular identifiers for immune sequencing clone quantification. General study findings and limits: Among more than 850,000 naive cells, spiked Jurkat TCR RNA from a single cell was reportedly detectable.

This clonotype is medium-sized (0.01 to 0.1%). No antigen is known for it. Germline-derived CDR1 and CDR2 are SGHAT and FQNNGV. This CDR3 comprises 16 residues. After removal of 5 bases from V and 4 bases from J, the junction contained 8 bases not matched to a gene. TCRdb re-called the PCR reads with MiXCR, one entry per CDR3 protein. The sample holds several thousand distinct CDR3 sequences; about a third are singletons and the top ten take 6.5% to 8.5%. Sorting recovered naive CD8 T cells on a CD8+CD4-CCR7+CD45RA+ profile. The TCR originated in a human donor in good health. Some libraries in this study had Jurkat cell RNA spiked in. Material for sequencing was naive CD8+ T cells from blood, with Jurkat cell RNA spiked in. Subset meaning: FACS-sorted CD8+CD4-CCR7+CD45RA+ naive T cells. The chain uses TRBV11-2 and TRBJ2-1; TRBD2 matches at 10 bases. The CDR3 nucleotides are TGTGCCAGCAGCCCTGGGACTAGCGAATATTACAATGAGCAGTTCTTC. Translating it yields CASSPGTSEYYNEQFF. The whole variable domain, remainder taken from reference TRBV11-2 and TRBJ2-1, is EAGVAQSPRYKIIEKRQSVAFWCNPISGHATLYWYQQILGQGPKLLIQFQNNGVVDDSQLPKDRFSAERLKGVDSTLKIQPAKLEDSAVYLCASSPGTSEYYNEQFFGPGTRLTVL.